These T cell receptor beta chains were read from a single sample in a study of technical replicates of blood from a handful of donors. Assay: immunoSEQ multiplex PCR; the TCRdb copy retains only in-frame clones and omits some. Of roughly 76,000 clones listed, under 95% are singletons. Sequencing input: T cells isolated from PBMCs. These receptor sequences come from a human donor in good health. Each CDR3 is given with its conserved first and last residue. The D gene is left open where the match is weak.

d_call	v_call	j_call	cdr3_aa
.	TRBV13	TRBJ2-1	CASSLRGLTHYNEQFF
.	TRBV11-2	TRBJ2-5	CASSPPGTLQEETQYF
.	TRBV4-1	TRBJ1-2	CASSHPDGFTNYGYTF
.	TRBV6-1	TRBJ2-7	CASRAGLAYEQYF
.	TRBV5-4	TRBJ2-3	CASSLMAGTDTQYF
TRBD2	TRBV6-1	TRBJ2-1	CASSEIATSGSRYEQFF
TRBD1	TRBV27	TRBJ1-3	CASRDRLGSGNTIYF
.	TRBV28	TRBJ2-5	CASSGRGYETQYF
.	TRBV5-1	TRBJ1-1	CASGGVWDPKKNTEAFF
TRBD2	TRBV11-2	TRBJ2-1	CASSSISGTPRMGEQFF
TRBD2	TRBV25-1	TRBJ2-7	CASSTGGPYEQYF
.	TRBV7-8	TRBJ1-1	CASSHQQSGNTEAFF
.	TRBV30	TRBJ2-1	CAWSEGGGPYNEQFF
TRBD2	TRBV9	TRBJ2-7	CASSVGGSSYEQYF
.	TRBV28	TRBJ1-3	CASGRGPYWPGNTIYF
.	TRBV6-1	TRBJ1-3	CASGTDSGNTIYF
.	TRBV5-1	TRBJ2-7	CASSLGHGSYEQYF
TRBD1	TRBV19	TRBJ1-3	CANPGQGAIFSGNTIYF
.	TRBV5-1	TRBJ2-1	CASGKGGSYNEQFF
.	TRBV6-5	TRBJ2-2	CASSPDSNTGELFF
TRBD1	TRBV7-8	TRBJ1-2	CASSGWDRKNYGYTF
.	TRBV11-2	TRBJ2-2	CASSLGGAWTGELFF
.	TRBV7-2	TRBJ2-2	CASSLRAGELFF
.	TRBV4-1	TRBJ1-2	CASSQVPRGSYGYTF
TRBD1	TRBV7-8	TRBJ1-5	CASSPGGTGFWPQHF
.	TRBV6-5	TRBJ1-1	CASSGDSNTEAFF
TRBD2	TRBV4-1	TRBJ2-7	CASSQVAGPSYEQYF
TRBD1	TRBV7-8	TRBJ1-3	CASSSSPGQGNTIYF
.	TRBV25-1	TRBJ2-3	CASSERGPLIGQYF
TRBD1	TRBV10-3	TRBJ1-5	CAISEGTGVQPQHF
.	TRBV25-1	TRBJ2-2	CASSGGTSGDTGELFF
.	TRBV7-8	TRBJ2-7	CASSPTPRLETSVWYYEQYF
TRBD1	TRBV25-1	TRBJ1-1	CASSDDRVDAFF
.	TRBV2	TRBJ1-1	CASSENTHPPRRTEAFF
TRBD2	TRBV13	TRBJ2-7	CASRKSGRAYYEQYF
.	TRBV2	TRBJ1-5	CASTESNQPQHF
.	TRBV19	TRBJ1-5	CASTSERGGWQPQHF
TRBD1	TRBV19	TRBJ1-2	CASNLRGTNYGYTF
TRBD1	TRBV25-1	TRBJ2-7	CASSGGIQGYEQYF
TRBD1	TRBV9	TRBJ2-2	CASSVVAGQGNTGELFF
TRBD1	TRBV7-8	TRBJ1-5	CASSRDRGPSQPQHF
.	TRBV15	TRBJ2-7	CATSREAGQGTYEQYF
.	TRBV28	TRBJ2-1	CASRKTGNNEQFF
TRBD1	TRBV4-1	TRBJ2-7	CASSPGQLSYEQYF
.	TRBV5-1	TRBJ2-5	CASSLDVRTEETQYF